This T cell receptor (beta chain) was sequenced during a study of blood T cell repertoires in COVID-19. Study overall: The United States, Italy and Spain supplied acute and convalescent COVID-19 samples. T cells, B-cell-depleted T cells, or PBMCs provided the cDNA or gDNA that served as material.

In the original analysis: Estimated nucleated cell counts came from reference gene primer amplification. Using immunoSEQ multiplex PCR, the repertoire was profiled, and TCRdb retains in-frame clones only, with some absent. V, J and clone size reflect that table, while D and trimming were determined from the DNA. The data contain a few hundred thousand clones, 75% to 90% of them singletons. This clone was observed a single time. CDR3 size: 12 residues. Germline V gene lookup returns CDR1 MNHEY and CDR2 SVGAGI. V gene TRBV6-5 combines with J gene TRBJ2-7; 10 bases map to TRBD1. Sequencing used peripheral blood. The source of this sequence is a man in his sixties who had recovered from COVID-19. The chain's CDR3 is CPRATGGDEQYF. The CDR3, as DNA: TGTCCACGGGCGACAGGGGGCGACGAGCAGTACTTC.